This T cell receptor beta chain was profiled in a study of cytomegalovirus exposure and HLA in healthy donors. V gave up 1 base and J gave up 0 bases, with 10 bases separating them. The CDR3 is 16 amino acids. Germline V gene sequence: CDR1 LNHDA, CDR2 SQIVND (reference sequence). This PCR relied on a set of 60 Vbeta primers and 13 Jbeta primers. The protocol was immunoSEQ multiplex PCR, while the TCRdb copy is restricted to in-frame clones and leaves out a portion. The profile covers under 150,000 clones, with about three fifths appearing a single time and 10% taken by the ten largest. The sequence was obtained from a man aged 35-49 years in good health and CMV-seropositive. The chain recombines TRBV19 with TRBJ1-5, with D maybe TRBD1 (5 bases). The sample comprised PBMCs. CDR3 loop: CASSIVGDSSNQPQHF. DNA of the CDR3: TGTGCCAGTAGTATAGTCGGAGACAGTAGCAATCAGCCCCAGCATTTT.